The next 28 T cell receptor beta chains were all read from a single sample in a study of CD8 T cells in Susac syndrome. 0.5 to 1 ug RNA was reverse transcribed with random hexamers. Each CDR3 protein gets one entry after TCRdb re-called the immunoSEQ multiplex PCR reads with MiXCR. This table has about 69,000 distinct CDR3 sequences, 85% to 95% appearing once. The sequencing sample was made of CD8+ T cells from PBMCs. The receptors shown here come from a human donor in good health.

CDR3 protein: CASSGPPYNEQFF. CDR3 nucleotide sequence: TGTGCCAGCAGTGGGCCTCCCTACAATGAGCAGTTCTTC. V and J are TRBV12-3 or TRBV12-4 and TRBJ2-1; the D is unclear. The CDR3 extends over 13 amino acids. Trimming removed 5 bases at V and 2 bases at J, with 7 bases between.

The rearrangement links TRBV3-1 to TRBJ1-1; perhaps TRBD1 as D (5 bases). The length of the CDR3 is 14 residues. Germline loops: CDR1 LGHDT, CDR2 YNNKEL (reference sequence). Trimming removed 2 bases at V and 10 bases at J, with 17 bases between. The CDR3 protein is CASSQLFRGEAAFF. The CDR3 DNA reads TGTGCCAGCAGCCAACTCTTTCGGGGGGAGGCAGCTTTCTTT.

The rearrangement joins TRBV7-2 to TRBJ2-5, with TRBD2 identical over 7 bases. The CDR3 spans 15 residues. V lost 5 bases and J lost 2; bases outside the gene matches: 8. Germline V gives CDR1 SGHTA, CDR2 FQGNSA. The chain's CDR3 is CASSPPGGFQETQYF. CDR3 DNA: TGTGCCAGCAGCCCGCCGGGGGGTTTTCAAGAGACCCAGTACTTC.

Written as DNA, the CDR3 is TGTGCCAGCAGCGCCGGGGGAAGTTCCTACGAGCAGTACTTC. This encodes CASSAGGSSYEQYF. The J gene is TRBJ2-7, the V gene TRBV9; the D gene is possibly TRBD2 (6 bases). The CDR3 loop spans 14 amino acids. Germline V lookup: CDR1 SGDLS, CDR2 YYNGEE. The ends were cut back, 3 bases at V and 1 base at J, with 11 bases in the middle.

The chain couples TRBV29-1 to TRBJ2-4, with D hard to call. This CDR3 comprises 13 residues. Germline V gene lookup returns CDR1 SQVTM and CDR2 ANQGSEA. V was clipped by 6 bases and J by 9 bases, with 18 bases between them. The CDR3 DNA reads as TGCAGCGTCCGACTTGGACCTCAAGGCATTCAGTACTTC. It encodes CSVRLGPQGIQYF.

The J gene is TRBJ2-7, the V gene TRBV2; 11 positions agree with TRBD2. The CDR3 spans 15 residues. Trimming took 3 bases from V and 2 from J; bases not matched to a gene: 3. Germline CDR1 SNHLY, CDR2 FYNNEI. In DNA, the CDR3 is TGTGCCAGCAGTGATAAACTAGCGGGGGCCTACGAGCAGTACGTC. As protein: CASSDKLAGAYEQYV.

The chain couples TRBV4-1 to TRBJ2-5; D is ambiguous. The CDR3 sequence is 15 residues long. The germline V and J ends were trimmed by 1 base and 1 base, with 10 bases remaining between them. Germline values: CDR1 MGHRA, CDR2 YSYEKL. This CDR3 reads CASSQGAPPQETQYF. The CDR3 DNA is TGCGCCAGCAGCCAAGGTGCACCGCCCCAAGAGACCCAGTACTTC.

This clonotype was seen just once. The V call is TRBV12-3 or TRBV12-4, the J call TRBJ2-5; TRBD1 matches at 11 bases. The length of the CDR3 is 19 residues. Losses at the gene ends were 8 bases for V and 2 bases for J; bases not matched to a gene: 19. The CDR3 DNA follows: TGTGCCAGCTCAGGAATGGGGACAGGGGGGCCTTTCCGACAAGAGACCCAGTACTTC. This gives the protein CASSGMGTGGPFRQETQYF.

The V call is TRBV6-1, the J call TRBJ2-1, with D tentatively TRBD2 (7 bases). The CDR3 covers 11 residues. Germline V gene sequence: CDR1 MNHNS, CDR2 SASEGT. V was pared by 8 bases and J by 14 bases, with 16 bases between. CDR3: CASWLKGGKFF. CDR3 sequence (DNA): TGTGCCAGCTGGTTGAAGGGGGGGAAGTTCTTC.

This chain links TRBV12-3 or TRBV12-4 with TRBJ2-7; D is possibly TRBD1 or TRBD2 (7 bases each). The length of the CDR3 is 18 residues. Trimming cost V 5 bases and J 4 bases, with 27 bases left between them. Written as DNA, the CDR3 is TGTGCCAGCAGTACCAGGGGGGGACGGGGGGCAGATCCTTACGAGCAGTACTTC. It encodes CASSTRGGRGADPYEQYF.

The chain uses TRBV4-2 and TRBJ1-2; perhaps TRBD1 as D (5 bases). The CDR3 sequence is 16 residues long. V was cut by 0 bases and J by 5 bases, with 16 bases left in between. Germline V gene sequence: CDR1 LGHNA, CDR2 YNFKEQ. The CDR3 region is CASSQDRQGREYGYTF. CDR3 sequence (DNA): TGTGCCAGCAGCCAAGATCGCCAGGGTAGGGAGTATGGCTACACCTTC.

V is TRBV3-1 and J is TRBJ1-1; D possibly corresponds to TRBD1 (5 bases). There are 13 residues in the CDR3. V was cut by 3 bases and J by 1 base, with 6 bases left in between. CDR1 LGHDT and CDR2 YNNKEL come from the germline V gene (reference sequence). In nucleotides, the CDR3 is TGTGCCAGCAGCCACGGGGGGAACACTGAAGCTTTCTTT. Protein sequence: CASSHGGNTEAFF.

V gene TRBV7-9 combines with J gene TRBJ2-2; 7 bases line up with TRBD2. The CDR3 has 17 residues. V lost 2 bases and J lost 3; bases outside the gene matches: 9. Germline V gene lookup returns CDR1 SEHNR and CDR2 FQNEAQ (reference sequence). The CDR3 here is CASSLLRGGEDTGELFF. The CDR3 region has the DNA TGTGCCAGCAGCTTACTTCGGGGAGGGGAGGACACCGGGGAGCTGTTTTTT.

The chain uses TRBV27 and TRBJ2-1; tentatively, D is TRBD1 (5 bases). CDR3 size: 14 residues. V lost 5 bases, J lost 4 bases, and 12 bases lay in between. The germline V gene has CDR1 MNHEY and CDR2 SMNVEV (reference sequence). The DNA of the CDR3 is TGTGCCAGCAGTATACAGGCGGAATACAATGAGCAGTTCTTC. Amino acids: CASSIQAEYNEQFF.

The V call is TRBV10-3, the J call TRBJ1-3; D not certain. The germline V gene encodes CDR1 ENHRY and CDR2 SYGVKD. V was shortened by 6 bases and J by 7 bases, with 16 bases between the two germline ends. The CDR3 runs to 14 residues. CDR3 residues: CAISFPTAGNTIYF. In DNA, the CDR3 is TGTGCCATCAGCTTCCCGACCGCCGGGAACACCATATATTTT.

For the CDR3, the DNA is TGTGCCAGCAGTTTTATCACCAACAATGAGCAGTTCTTC. Protein sequence: CASSFITNNEQFF. This chain links TRBV7-9 with TRBJ2-1; D ambiguous. The length of the CDR3 is 13 residues. Trimming pared 6 bases from V and 5 bases from J, leaving 11 bases between. In germline, CDR1 is SEHNR, CDR2 FQNEAQ (reference sequence).

V usage is TRBV7-9 and J usage is TRBJ1-1; no reliable D call. Germline lookup yields CDR1 SEHNR and CDR2 FQNEAQ (reference sequence). V was trimmed by 2 bases and J by 0 bases, leaving 7 bases between them. This CDR3 contains 14 residues. CDR3 amino acids: CASSLPAMNTEAFF. CDR3 sequence (DNA): TGTGCCAGCAGCTTACCAGCAATGAACACTGAAGCTTTCTTT.

This sequence joins TRBV7-6 and TRBJ2-7; D is uncertain. The V gene lost 5 bases and the J gene lost 7 bases, with 15 bases spanning the gap. Per germline, CDR1 SGHVS and CDR2 FNYEAQ. The CDR3 extends over 13 amino acids. The CDR3 sequence is CASSISDGIEQYV. The CDR3 DNA reads TGTGCCAGCAGCATCTCGGACGGAATTGAGCAGTACGTC.

For the CDR3, the DNA is TGTGCCAGCAGCTTAACGAGTCCCTACGAGCAGTACTTC. The encoded protein is CASSLTSPYEQYF. The chain carries TRBV11-1 and TRBJ2-7; D remains unclear. The CDR3 consists of 13 residues. Trimming left V 2 bases short and J 2 bases short, with 7 bases between. Germline-derived CDR1 and CDR2 are SGHAT and FQDESV (reference sequence).

J is TRBJ2-7 and V is TRBV6-5; D gene uncertain. Germline V gene data show CDR1 as MNHEY and CDR2 as SVGAGI. The CDR3 covers 11 residues. V was clipped by 4 bases and J by 6 bases, with 7 bases between them. The CDR3 protein is CASSLGSEQYF. For the CDR3, the DNA is TGTGCCAGCAGTTTGGGCAGCGAGCAGTACTTC.

V gene TRBV7-2 combines with J gene TRBJ2-2; 11 positions agree with TRBD2. This CDR3 region has 18 residues. Per germline, CDR1 SGHTA and CDR2 FQGNSA. V was clipped by 4 bases and J by 1 base; unmatched bases: 8. The CDR3 region has the DNA TGTGCCAGCAGCTACTCGGGGCTAGCGGGGGGGAACACCGGGGAGCTGTTTTTT. Translated, it gives CASSYSGLAGGNTGELFF.

CDR3 amino acids: CASSHKGESNQPQHF. CDR3 coding DNA: TGCGCCAGCAGCCACAAGGGGGAGAGCAATCAGCCCCAGCATTTT. The gene calls are TRBV4-1 and TRBJ1-5; D is perhaps TRBD1 (6 bases). The length of the CDR3 is 15 residues. Germline V lookup: CDR1 MGHRA, CDR2 YSYEKL. Trimming removed 3 bases at V and 1 base at J, with 10 bases between.

The V gene is TRBV29-1, the J gene TRBJ1-2, with 8 bases aligning to TRBD1. From germline, CDR1 is SQVTM and CDR2 ANQGSEA. The V segment lost 6 bases and the J segment 4 bases; nucleotides outside the gene matches: 16. The CDR3 consists of 16 residues. CDR3 DNA sequence: TGCAGCGTGCTCACTTGGGGACAGGATAATTTCTATGGCTACACCTTC. This codes for CSVLTWGQDNFYGYTF.

The chain has TRBV6-5 and TRBJ1-2; 9 nucleotides agree with TRBD1. There are 15 residues in the CDR3. J gave up 1 base and V 6 bases, and 6 bases lay outside the gene matches. Germline V CDR1 and CDR2: MNHEY, SVGAGI. CDR3 in amino acids: CASSEDRGFNYGYTF. The CDR3 DNA follows: TGTGCCAGCAGCGAGGACAGGGGTTTTAACTATGGCTACACCTTC.

This chain uses TRBV19 with TRBJ2-1; possibly TRBD1 for D (5 bases). CDR3 length: 14 amino acids. CDR1 is LNHDA, CDR2 SQIVND, per germline (reference sequence). V was pared by 6 bases and J by 5 bases, with 14 bases between. CDR3 protein: CASSDREMNNEQFF. CDR3 bases: TGTGCCAGTAGCGACAGAGAGATGAACAATGAGCAGTTCTTC.

The chain carries TRBV4-3 and TRBJ1-2, with 7 nucleotides matching TRBD1. The CDR3 has 14 amino acids. The V and J ends lost 4 bases and 7 bases, in that order; junction bases with no gene match: 9. The germline gives CDR1 LGHNA, CDR2 YSLEER. The CDR3 reads CASSPLEGAIGYTF. In DNA form, the CDR3 reads TGCGCCAGCAGCCCCTTAGAGGGGGCGATTGGCTACACCTTC.

The rearrangement links TRBV7-9 to TRBJ1-2, with 7 bases matching TRBD1. The CDR3 extends over 15 amino acids. V was clipped by 3 bases and J by 3 bases; unmatched bases: 7. Germline V gene lookup returns CDR1 SEHNR and CDR2 FQNEAQ (reference sequence). CDR3 in DNA: TGTGCCAGCAGCTTTGCTATGGGACAGCACTATGGCTACACCTTC. Translated: CASSFAMGQHYGYTF.

The chain uses TRBV3-1 and TRBJ1-5; TRBD1 matches 10 bases. The CDR3 has 15 residues. The germline CDR1 and CDR2 sequences are LGHDT and YNNKEL (reference sequence). The junction had 1 base not matched to a gene; V was cut back by 4 bases and J by 1 base. The CDR3 reads CASSLGQGSNQPQHF. The DNA of the CDR3 is TGTGCCAGCAGCCTGGGACAGGGGAGCAATCAGCCCCAGCATTTT. The full variable domain, in which reference TRBV3-1 and TRBJ1-5 provide the parts outside the CDR3, is DTAVSQTPKYLVTQMGNDKSIKCEQNLGHDTMYWYKQDSKKFLKIMFSYNNKELIINETVPNRFSPKSPDKAHLNLHINSLELGDSAVYFCASSLGQGSNQPQHFGDGTRLSIL.